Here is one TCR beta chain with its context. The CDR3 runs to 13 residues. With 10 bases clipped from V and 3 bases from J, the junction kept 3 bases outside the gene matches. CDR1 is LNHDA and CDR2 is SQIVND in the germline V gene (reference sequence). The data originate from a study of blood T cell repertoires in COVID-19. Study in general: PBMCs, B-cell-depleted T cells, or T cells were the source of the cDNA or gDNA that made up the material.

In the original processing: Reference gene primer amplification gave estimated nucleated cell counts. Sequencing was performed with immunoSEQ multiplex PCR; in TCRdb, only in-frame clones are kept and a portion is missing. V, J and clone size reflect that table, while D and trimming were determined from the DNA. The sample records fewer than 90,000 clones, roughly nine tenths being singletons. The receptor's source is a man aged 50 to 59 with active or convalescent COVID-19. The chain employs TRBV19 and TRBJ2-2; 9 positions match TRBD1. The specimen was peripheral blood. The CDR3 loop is CATGQGYTGELFF. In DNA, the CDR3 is TGTGCCACCGGACAGGGGTACACCGGGGAGCTGTTTTTT.